The 7 T cell receptor beta chains reported below all come from one sample, sequenced in a study of T cells in localized non-small cell lung cancer. Sequencing was performed with immunoSEQ multiplex PCR; in TCRdb, only in-frame clones are kept and a portion is missing. The sample has 31,000 or so clones; 85% to 90% are singletons. The sequencing here drew on peripheral blood, taken before any cancer treatment. The source of these receptors is a female donor over 55 with stage I lung adenocarcinoma.

The chain is built from TRBV5-5 and TRBJ1-2; 8 positions agree with TRBD1. Trimming removed 4 bases from V and 0 bases from J; junction bases left unmatched: 8. Germline loops: CDR1 SGHKS, CDR2 YYEKEE (reference sequence). The CDR3 consists of 16 residues. The CDR3 reads CASSPQGAPANYGYTF. In DNA form, the CDR3 reads TGTGCCAGCAGCCCCCAGGGGGCCCCGGCTAACTATGGCTACACCTTC.

J is TRBJ1-3 and V is TRBV7-8; a possible D gene is TRBD1 (5 bases). The ends were cut back, 2 bases at V and 0 bases at J, with 14 bases in the middle. The CDR3 totals 17 residues. CDR1 SGHVS and CDR2 FQNEAQ come from the germline V gene. For the CDR3, the DNA is TGTGCCAGCAGCTTACCCCCCGGGACGGTCTCTGGAAACACCATATATTTT. Translating it yields CASSLPPGTVSGNTIYF.

The CDR3 sequence: CASSYSGRGTDTQYF. DNA for the CDR3: TGTGCCAGCAGCTATAGCGGGAGGGGCACAGATACGCAGTATTTT. This chain uses TRBV6-5 with TRBJ2-3; 11 nucleotides align to TRBD2. V dropped 6 bases and J dropped 1; count of bases not matched to a gene: 3. The germline CDR1 and CDR2 sequences are MNHEY and SVGAGI. The CDR3 totals 15 residues.

This chain links TRBV5-6 with TRBJ2-7; TRBD2 matches 11 bases. The CDR3 consists of 16 residues. Looked up from germline, CDR1 is SGHDT and CDR2 is YYEEEE. The ends lost 0 bases at V and 7 bases at J; junction bases unmatched: 9. As DNA, the CDR3 is TGTGCCAGCAGCTTGGGTAGCGGGAGGGCCTTGGGGGAGCAGTACTTC. This translates into CASSLGSGRALGEQYF.

This rearrangement joins TRBV7-2 to TRBJ2-2; D call uncertain. Germline V gene lookup returns CDR1 SGHTA and CDR2 FQGNSA. V lost 0 bases and J lost 5, with 10 bases in between. The CDR3 has 15 residues. CDR3 sequence (DNA): TGTGCCAGCAGCTTAGCGCGGCACTCAACCGGGGAGCTGTTTTTT. Protein sequence: CASSLARHSTGELFF.

This clone came up a few times. The genes are TRBV7-2 and TRBJ1-1; no clear D gene. In germline, CDR1 is SGHTA, CDR2 FQGNSA. This CDR3 is built from 13 residues. Trimming left V 1 base short and J 3 bases short, with 6 bases between. The CDR3 nucleotides read TGTGCCAGCAGCTTAGGAAGCTACACTGAAGCTTTCTTT. Amino acids: CASSLGSYTEAFF. The whole variable domain, remainder taken from reference TRBV7-2 and TRBJ1-1, is GAGVSQSPSNKVTEKGKDVELRCDPISGHTALYWYRQSLGQGLEFLIYFQGNSAPDKSGLPSDRFSAERTGGSVSTLTIQRTQQEDSAVYLCASSLGSYTEAFFGQGTRLTVV.

This chain joins TRBV19 and TRBJ2-1; no reliable D call. V was cut by 1 base and J by 10 bases, with 14 bases left in between. Germline V gives CDR1 LNHDA, CDR2 SQIVND (reference sequence). The CDR3 length is 14 residues. The CDR3 region has the DNA TGTGCCAGTAGTATAGTCGCTGCGACATTGGAGCAGTTCTTC. It is translated as CASSIVAATLEQFF.